This entry lists 6 T cell receptor beta chains sequenced from one sample in a study of blood T cell repertoires in COVID-19. Sequencing used immunoSEQ multiplex PCR; TCRdb keeps in-frame clones, though not all of them. The repertoire consists of about 190,000 clones, with roughly 85% occurring once and the leading ten covering under 5.5%. The specimen was peripheral blood. Receptor source: a woman between 25 and 40 years old with acute or convalescent COVID-19.

The CDR3 DNA sequence: TGTGCCAGCAGCTGGCGGGGCAATCAGCCCCAGCATTTT. It codes for CASSWRGNQPQHF. The chain employs TRBV7-2 and TRBJ1-5; D unclear. This CDR3 is built from 13 residues. V shed 4 bases and J shed 2 bases, with 6 bases lying between them. The germline gives CDR1 SGHTA, CDR2 FQGNSA.

The chain has TRBV19 and TRBJ1-5, with D perhaps matching TRBD1 (6 bases). Trimming shortened V by 9 bases and J by 3 bases, and 15 bases separated the two germline ends. CDR3 length equals 14 residues. Germline CDR1 is LNHDA and CDR2 is SQIVND (reference sequence). CDR3 sequence reads: CASEKTGANQPQHF. The CDR3 nucleotides read TGTGCCAGCGAGAAGACAGGAGCCAATCAGCCCCAGCATTTT.

The J gene is TRBJ1-5, the V gene TRBV7-9; D is unresolved. This CDR3 spans 14 amino acids. V lost 2 bases, J lost 7 bases, and 12 bases lay in between. Per germline, CDR1 SEHNR and CDR2 FQNEAQ (reference sequence). CDR3 in DNA: TGTGCCAGCAGCTTAACTGAGTATGTCCAGCCCCAGCATTTT. Its translation: CASSLTEYVQPQHF.

The chain joins TRBV4-1 to TRBJ1-2; tentative D call: TRBD1 (5 bases). In germline, CDR1 is MGHRA, CDR2 YSYEKL. The CDR3 runs to 13 residues. Trimming pared 4 bases from V and 5 bases from J, leaving 11 bases between. CDR3: CASSRETVYGYTF. The DNA of the CDR3 is TGCGCCAGCAGCCGAGAGACAGTTTATGGCTACACCTTC.

The chain links TRBV5-4 to TRBJ2-3, with D tentatively TRBD2 (5 bases). The germline V gene has CDR1 SGHNT and CDR2 YYREEE (reference sequence). The CDR3 loop spans 14 amino acids. V lost 2 bases and J 4 bases, leaving 11 bases between the germline ends. The CDR3 nucleotides are TGTGCCAGCAGCTTATTGTCGGGATCAGATACGCAGTATTTT. Translating it yields CASSLLSGSDTQYF.

The J gene is TRBJ1-6, the V gene TRBV19; 8 bases are a match to TRBD1. CDR3 length: 14 residues. The germline CDR1 and CDR2 sequences are LNHDA and SQIVND (reference sequence). V lost 5 bases, J lost 7 bases, and 4 bases stayed unmatched. The CDR3 spells CASSRQGRNSPLHF. In nucleotides, the CDR3 is TGTGCCAGTAGTCGACAGGGGCGGAATTCACCCCTCCACTTT.